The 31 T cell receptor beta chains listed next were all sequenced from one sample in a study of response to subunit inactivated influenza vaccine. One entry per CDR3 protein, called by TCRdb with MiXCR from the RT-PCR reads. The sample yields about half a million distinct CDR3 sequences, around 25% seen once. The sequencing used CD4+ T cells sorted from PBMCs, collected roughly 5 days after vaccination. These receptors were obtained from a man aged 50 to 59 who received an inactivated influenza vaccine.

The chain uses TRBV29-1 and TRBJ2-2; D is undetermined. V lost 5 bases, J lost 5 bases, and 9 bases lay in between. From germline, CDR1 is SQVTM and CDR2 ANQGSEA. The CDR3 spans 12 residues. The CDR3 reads CSVSIHTGELFF. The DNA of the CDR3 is TGCAGCGTTTCAATCCATACCGGGGAGCTGTTTTTT.

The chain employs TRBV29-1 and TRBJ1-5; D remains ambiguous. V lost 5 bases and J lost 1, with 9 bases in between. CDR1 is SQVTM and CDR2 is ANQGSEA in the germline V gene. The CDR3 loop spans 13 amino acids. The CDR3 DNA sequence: TGCAGCGTTTCCCCTGGGAGCAATCAGCCCCAGCATTTT. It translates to CSVSPGSNQPQHF.

The CDR3 DNA reads TGTGCCAGCAGCAAGAGGCCTGGACAGGCCTCTGGGGCCAACGTCCTGACTTTC. This gives the protein CASSKRPGQASGANVLTF. The rearrangement links TRBV11-2 to TRBJ2-6; 7 nucleotides line up with TRBD1. The length of the CDR3 is 18 residues. In germline, CDR1 is SGHAT, CDR2 FQNNGV. Trimming took 5 bases from V and 0 from J; bases not matched to a gene: 10.

Here the CDR3 DNA reads TGTGCCAGCAGCTCGCCGAGCGGGGTAGCCAAAAACATTCAGTACTTC. Translating it yields CASSSPSGVAKNIQYF. The V call is TRBV7-2, the J call TRBJ2-4; 7 bases align to TRBD2. Germline V lookup: CDR1 SGHTA, CDR2 FQGNSA. Losses at the gene ends were 4 bases for V and 0 bases for J; bases not matched to a gene: 6. The CDR3 loop spans 16 amino acids.

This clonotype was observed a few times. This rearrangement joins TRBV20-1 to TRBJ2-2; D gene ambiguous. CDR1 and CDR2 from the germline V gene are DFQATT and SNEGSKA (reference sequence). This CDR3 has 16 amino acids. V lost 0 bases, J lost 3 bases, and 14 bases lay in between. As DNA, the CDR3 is TGCAGTGCTAGAGATCGCCGGCTAGTGGACACCGGGGAGCTGTTTTTT. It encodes CSARDRRLVDTGELFF.

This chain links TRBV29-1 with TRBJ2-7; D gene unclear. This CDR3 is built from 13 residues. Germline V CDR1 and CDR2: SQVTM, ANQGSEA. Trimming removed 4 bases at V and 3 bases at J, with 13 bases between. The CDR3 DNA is TGCAGCGTTGTTGATCCCTCTGGCTACGAGCAGTACTTC. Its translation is CSVVDPSGYEQYF.

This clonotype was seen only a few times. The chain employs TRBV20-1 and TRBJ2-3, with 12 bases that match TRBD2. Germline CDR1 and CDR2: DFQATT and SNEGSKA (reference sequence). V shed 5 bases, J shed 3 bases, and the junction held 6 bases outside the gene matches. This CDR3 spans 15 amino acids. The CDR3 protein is CSAPLTSGRTDTQYF. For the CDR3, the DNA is TGCAGTGCTCCACTAACTAGCGGGAGGACAGATACGCAGTATTTT.

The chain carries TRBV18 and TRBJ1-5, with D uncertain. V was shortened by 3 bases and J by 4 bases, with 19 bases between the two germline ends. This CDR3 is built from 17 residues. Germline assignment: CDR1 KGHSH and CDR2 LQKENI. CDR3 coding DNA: TGTGCCAGCTCACCGTCTCCGGCTGTCGTTGGGAATCAGCCCCAGCATTTT. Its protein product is CASSPSPAVVGNQPQHF.

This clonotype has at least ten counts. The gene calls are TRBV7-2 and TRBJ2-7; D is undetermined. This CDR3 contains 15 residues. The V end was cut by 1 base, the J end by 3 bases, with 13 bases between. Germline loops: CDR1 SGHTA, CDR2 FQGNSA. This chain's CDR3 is CASSLVFAEYYEQYF. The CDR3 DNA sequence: TGTGCCAGCAGCTTAGTTTTCGCGGAGTACTACGAGCAGTACTTC.

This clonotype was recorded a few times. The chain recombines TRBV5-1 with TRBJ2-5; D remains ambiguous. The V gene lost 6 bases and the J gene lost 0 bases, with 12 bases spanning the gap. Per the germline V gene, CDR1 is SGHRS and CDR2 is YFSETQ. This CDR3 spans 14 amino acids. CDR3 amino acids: CASTPANNQETQYF. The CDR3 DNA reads TGCGCCAGCACCCCGGCGAACAACCAAGAGACCCAGTACTTC.

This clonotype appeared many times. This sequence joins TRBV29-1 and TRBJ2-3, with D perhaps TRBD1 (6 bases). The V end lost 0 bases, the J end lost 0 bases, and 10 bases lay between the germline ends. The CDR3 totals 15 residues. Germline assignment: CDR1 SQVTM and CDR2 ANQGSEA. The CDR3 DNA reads TGCAGCGTTGAAGATACAGGGTGGAGCACAGATACGCAGTATTTT. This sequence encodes CSVEDTGWSTDTQYF.

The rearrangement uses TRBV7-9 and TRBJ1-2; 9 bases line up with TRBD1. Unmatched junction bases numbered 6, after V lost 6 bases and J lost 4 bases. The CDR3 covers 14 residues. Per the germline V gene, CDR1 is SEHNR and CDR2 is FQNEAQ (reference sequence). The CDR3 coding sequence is TGTGCCAGCAGTTACCAGACAGGGGGCTATGGCTACACCTTC. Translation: CASSYQTGGYGYTF.

CDR3 bases: TGTGCCAGCAGTCCCAGAGGCACCTCGAACACTGAAGCTTTCTTT. This codes for CASSPRGTSNTEAFF. The J gene is TRBJ1-1, the V gene TRBV12-3 or TRBV12-4; D remains ambiguous. The CDR3 sequence is 15 residues long. The V end was cut by 5 bases, the J end by 1 base, with 14 bases between.

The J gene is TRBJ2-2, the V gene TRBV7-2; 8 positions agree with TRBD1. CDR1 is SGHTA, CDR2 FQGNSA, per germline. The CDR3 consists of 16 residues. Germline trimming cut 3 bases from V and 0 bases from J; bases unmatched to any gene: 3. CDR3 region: CASSFTGGSNTGELFF. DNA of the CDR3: TGTGCCAGCAGCTTCACAGGGGGATCGAACACCGGGGAGCTGTTTTTT.

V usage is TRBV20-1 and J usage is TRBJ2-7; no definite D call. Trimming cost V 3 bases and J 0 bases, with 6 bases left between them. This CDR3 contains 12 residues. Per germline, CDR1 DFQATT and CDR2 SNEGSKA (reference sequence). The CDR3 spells CSASQASYEQYF. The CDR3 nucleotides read TGCAGTGCTAGCCAGGCCTCCTACGAGCAGTACTTC.

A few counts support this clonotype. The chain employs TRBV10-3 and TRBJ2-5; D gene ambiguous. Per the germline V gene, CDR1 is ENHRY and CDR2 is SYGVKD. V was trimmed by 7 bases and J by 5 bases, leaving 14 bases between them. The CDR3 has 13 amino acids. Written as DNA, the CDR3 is TGTGCCATCACCCGACGGAGAGGCGAGACCCAGTACTTC. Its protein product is CAITRRRGETQYF.

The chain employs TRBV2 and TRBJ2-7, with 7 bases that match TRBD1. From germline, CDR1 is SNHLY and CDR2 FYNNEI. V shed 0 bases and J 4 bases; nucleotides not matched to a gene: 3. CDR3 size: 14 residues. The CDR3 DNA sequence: TGTGCCAGCAGTGAAGCATCAGGGGGATACGAGCAGTACTTC. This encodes CASSEASGGYEQYF.

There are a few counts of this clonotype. The CDR3 region is CASSTRESWNTEAFF. Written as DNA, the CDR3 is TGTGCCAGCAGTACCAGGGAATCGTGGAACACTGAAGCTTTCTTT. The rearrangement joins TRBV28 to TRBJ1-1, with a tentative D call TRBD1 (5 bases). The CDR3 runs 15 residues. Trimming cost V 5 bases and J 1 base, with 14 bases left between them. CDR1 is MDHEN, CDR2 SYDVKM, per germline.

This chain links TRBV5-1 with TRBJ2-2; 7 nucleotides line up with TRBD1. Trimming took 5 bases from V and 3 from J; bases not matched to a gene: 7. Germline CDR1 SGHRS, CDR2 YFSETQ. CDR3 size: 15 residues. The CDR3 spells CASSQQGSHTGELFF. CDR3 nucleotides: TGCGCCAGCAGTCAACAGGGGTCTCACACCGGGGAGCTGTTTTTT.

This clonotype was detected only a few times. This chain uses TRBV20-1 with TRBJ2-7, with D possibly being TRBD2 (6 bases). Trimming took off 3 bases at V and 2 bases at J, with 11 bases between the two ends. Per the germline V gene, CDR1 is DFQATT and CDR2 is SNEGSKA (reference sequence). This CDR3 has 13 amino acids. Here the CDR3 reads CSASKGLAYEQYF. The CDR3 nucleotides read TGCAGTGCTAGCAAGGGACTTGCCTACGAGCAGTACTTC.

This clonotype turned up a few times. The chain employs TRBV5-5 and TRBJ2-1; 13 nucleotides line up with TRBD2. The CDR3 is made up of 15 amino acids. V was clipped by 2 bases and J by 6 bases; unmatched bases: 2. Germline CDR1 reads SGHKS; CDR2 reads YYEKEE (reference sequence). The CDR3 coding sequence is TGTGCCAGCAGCTTTGGGACTAGCGGGGCCAATGAGCAGTTCTTC. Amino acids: CASSFGTSGANEQFF.

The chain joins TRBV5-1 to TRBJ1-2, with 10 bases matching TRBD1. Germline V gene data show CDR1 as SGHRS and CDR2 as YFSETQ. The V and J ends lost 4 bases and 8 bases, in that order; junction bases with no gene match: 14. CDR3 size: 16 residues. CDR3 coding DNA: TGCGCCAGCAGCCTACCCGGACAGGGGGGAGTAGGAGGCTACACCTTC. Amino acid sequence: CASSLPGQGGVGGYTF.

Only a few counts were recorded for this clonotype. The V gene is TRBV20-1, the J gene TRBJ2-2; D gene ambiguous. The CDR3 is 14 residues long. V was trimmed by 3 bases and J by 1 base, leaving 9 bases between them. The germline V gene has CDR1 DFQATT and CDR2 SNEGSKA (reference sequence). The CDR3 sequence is CSASAPLNTGELFF. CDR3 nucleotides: TGCAGTGCTAGCGCTCCCCTGAACACCGGGGAGCTGTTTTTT.

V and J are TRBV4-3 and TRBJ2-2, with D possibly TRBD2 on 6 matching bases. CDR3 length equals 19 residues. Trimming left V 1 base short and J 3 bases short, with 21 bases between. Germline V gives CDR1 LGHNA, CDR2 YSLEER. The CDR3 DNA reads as TGCGCCAGCAGCCAAGGGGGTGATTTTTGGGAGCGGGACACCGGGGAGCTGTTTTTT. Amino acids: CASSQGGDFWERDTGELFF.

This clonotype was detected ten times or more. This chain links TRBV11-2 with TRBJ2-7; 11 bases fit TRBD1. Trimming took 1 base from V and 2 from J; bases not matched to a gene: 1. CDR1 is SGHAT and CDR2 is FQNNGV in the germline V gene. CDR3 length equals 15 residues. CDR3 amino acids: CASSLAGQGAYEQYF. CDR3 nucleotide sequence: TGTGCCAGCAGCTTAGCGGGACAGGGGGCCTACGAGCAGTACTTC. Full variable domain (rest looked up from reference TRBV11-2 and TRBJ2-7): EAGVAQSPRYKIIEKRQSVAFWCNPISGHATLYWYQQILGQGPKLLIQFQNNGVVDDSQLPKDRFSAERLKGVDSTLKIQPAKLEDSAVYLCASSLAGQGAYEQYFGPGTRLTVT.

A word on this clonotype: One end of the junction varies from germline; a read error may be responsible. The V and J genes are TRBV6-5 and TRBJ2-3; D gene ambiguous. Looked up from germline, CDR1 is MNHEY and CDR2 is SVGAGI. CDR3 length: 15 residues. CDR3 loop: CASSHSRQRADTQYF. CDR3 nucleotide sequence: TGTGCCAGCAGTCACTCGAGGCAGAGAGCAGATACGCAGTATTTT.

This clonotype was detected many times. CDR3 DNA: TGTGCCAGCAGCTTAAGACTAGCGGATTACCTATCCTACAATGAGCAGTTCTTC. It specifies CASSLRLADYLSYNEQFF. The chain has TRBV11-2 and TRBJ2-1; 9 bases are a match to TRBD2. The CDR3 spans 18 residues. V trimming: 2 bases; J trimming: 1 base; junction bases outside the gene matches: 9. Germline CDR1 reads SGHAT; CDR2 reads FQNNGV.

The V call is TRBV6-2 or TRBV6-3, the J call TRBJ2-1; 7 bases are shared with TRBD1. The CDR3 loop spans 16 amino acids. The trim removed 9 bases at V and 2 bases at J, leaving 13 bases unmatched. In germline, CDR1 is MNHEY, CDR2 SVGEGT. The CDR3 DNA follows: TGTGCCAGTAGAGACAGGGTCGCCTCGGCCTACAATGAGCAGTTCTTC. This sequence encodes CASRDRVASAYNEQFF.

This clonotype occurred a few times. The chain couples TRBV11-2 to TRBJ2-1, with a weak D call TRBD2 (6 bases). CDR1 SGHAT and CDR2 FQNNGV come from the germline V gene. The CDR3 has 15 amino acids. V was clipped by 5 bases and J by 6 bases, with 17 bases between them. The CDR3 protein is CASSRGTLRSNEQFF. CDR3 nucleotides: TGTGCCAGCAGCCGAGGGACTCTCCGCAGCAATGAGCAGTTCTTC.

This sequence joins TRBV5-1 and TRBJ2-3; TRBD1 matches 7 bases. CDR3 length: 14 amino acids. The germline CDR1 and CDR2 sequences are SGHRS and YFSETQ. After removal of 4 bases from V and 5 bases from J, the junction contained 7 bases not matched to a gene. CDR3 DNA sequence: TGCGCCAGCAGCCAAGGACAGGTGGTAGATACGCAGTATTTT. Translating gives CASSQGQVVDTQYF.

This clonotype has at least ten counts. The CDR3 DNA reads TGCAGTGCTTTTAATCAAGAGACCCAGTACTTC. This gives the protein CSAFNQETQYF. The chain carries TRBV20-1 and TRBJ2-5, with no clear D. The CDR3 spans 11 residues. V lost 5 bases and J lost 2, with 6 bases in between. Germline V gene data show CDR1 as DFQATT and CDR2 as SNEGSKA (reference sequence).